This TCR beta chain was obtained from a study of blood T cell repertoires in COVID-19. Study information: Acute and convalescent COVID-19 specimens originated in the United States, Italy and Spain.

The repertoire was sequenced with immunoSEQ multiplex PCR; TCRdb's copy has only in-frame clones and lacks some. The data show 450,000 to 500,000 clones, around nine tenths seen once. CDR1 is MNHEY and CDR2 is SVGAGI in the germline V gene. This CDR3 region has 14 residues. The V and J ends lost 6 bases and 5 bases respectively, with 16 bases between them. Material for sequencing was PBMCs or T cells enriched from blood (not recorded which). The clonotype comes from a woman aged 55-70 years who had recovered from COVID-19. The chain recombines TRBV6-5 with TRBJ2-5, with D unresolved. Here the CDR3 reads CASRYTQEWETQYF. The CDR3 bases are TGTGCCAGCAGATATACCCAAGAGTGGGAGACCCAGTACTTC.